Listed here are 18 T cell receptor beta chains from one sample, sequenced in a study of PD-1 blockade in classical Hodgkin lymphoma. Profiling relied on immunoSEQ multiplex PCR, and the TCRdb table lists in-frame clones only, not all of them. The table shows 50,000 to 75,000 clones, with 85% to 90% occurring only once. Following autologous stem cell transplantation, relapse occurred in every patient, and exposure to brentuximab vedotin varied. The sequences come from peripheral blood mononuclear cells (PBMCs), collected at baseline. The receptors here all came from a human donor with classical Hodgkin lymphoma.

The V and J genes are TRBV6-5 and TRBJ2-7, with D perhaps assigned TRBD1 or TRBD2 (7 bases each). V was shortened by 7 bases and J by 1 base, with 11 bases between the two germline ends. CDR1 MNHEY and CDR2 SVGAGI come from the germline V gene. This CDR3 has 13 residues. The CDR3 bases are TGTGCCAGCACAGGGGGGGGGTCCTACGAGCAGTACTTC. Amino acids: CASTGGGSYEQYF.

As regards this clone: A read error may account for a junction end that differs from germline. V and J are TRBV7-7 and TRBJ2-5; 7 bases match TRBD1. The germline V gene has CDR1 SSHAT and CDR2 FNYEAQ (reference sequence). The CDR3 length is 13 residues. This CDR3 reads CASSSDREETQYF. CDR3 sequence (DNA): TGTGCTAGCAGTTCTGACAGGGAAGAGACCCAGTACTTC.

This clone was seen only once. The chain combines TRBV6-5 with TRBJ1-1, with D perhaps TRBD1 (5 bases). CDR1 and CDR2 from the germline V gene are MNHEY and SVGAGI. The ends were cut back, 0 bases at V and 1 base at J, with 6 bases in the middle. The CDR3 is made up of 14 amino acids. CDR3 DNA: TGTGCCAGCAGTTACTCGAGGGGGAACACTGAAGCTTTCTTT. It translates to CASSYSRGNTEAFF.

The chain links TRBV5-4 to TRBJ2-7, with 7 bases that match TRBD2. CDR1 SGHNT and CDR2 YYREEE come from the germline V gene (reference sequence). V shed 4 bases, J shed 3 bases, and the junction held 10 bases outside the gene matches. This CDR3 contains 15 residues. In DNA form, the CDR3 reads TGTGCCAGCAGCCTCTGGACTAGTGCCAACTACGAGCAGTACTTC. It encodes CASSLWTSANYEQYF.

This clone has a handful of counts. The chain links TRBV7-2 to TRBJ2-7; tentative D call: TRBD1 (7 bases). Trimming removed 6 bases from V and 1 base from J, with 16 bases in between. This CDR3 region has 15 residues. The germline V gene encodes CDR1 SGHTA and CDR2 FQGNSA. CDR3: CASSNSGGKSYEQYF. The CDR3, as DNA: TGTGCCAGCAGTAACTCAGGGGGGAAATCCTACGAGCAGTACTTC.

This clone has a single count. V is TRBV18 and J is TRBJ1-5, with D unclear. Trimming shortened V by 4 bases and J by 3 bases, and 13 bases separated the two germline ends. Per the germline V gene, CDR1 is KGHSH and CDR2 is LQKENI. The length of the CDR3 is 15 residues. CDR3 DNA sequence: TGTGCCAGCTCACTGGCTGGGAAATCCAATCAGCCCCAGCATTTT. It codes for CASSLAGKSNQPQHF.

The DNA for the CDR3 is TGTGCCAGCAGCTTGGTCGGGGGGGTTTCCTACGAGCAGTACTTC. Translating gives CASSLVGGVSYEQYF. V is TRBV7-9 and J is TRBJ2-7; TRBD2 matches 8 bases. The CDR3 is made up of 15 amino acids. V dropped 3 bases and J dropped 1; count of bases not matched to a gene: 5. The germline gives CDR1 SEHNR, CDR2 FQNEAQ (reference sequence). Using reference TRBV7-9 and TRBJ2-7 for the parts outside the CDR3, the full variable domain is DTGVSQNPRHKITKRGQNVTFRCDPISEHNRLYWYRQTLGQGPEFLTYFQNEAQLEKSRLLSDRFSAERPKGSFSTLEIQRTEQGDSAMYLCASSLVGGVSYEQYFGPGTRLTVT.

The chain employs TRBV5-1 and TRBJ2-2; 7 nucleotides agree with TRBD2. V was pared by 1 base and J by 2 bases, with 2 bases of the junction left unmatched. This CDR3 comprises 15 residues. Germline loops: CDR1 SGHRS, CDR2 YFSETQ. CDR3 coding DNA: TGCGCCAGCAGCTTGACGGGGGGAAACACCGGGGAGCTGTTTTTT. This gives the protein CASSLTGGNTGELFF.

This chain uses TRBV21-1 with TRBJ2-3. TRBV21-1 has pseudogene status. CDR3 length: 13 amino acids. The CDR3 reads CASRGPATDTQYF. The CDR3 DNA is TGTGCCAGCAGGGGTCCAGCAACAGATACGCAGTATTTT.

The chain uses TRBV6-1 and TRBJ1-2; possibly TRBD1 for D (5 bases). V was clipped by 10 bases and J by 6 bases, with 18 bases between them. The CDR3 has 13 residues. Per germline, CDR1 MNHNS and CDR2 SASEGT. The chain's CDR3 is CATGPEGMDGYTF. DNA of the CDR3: TGTGCCACCGGACCAGAGGGGATGGATGGCTACACCTTC.

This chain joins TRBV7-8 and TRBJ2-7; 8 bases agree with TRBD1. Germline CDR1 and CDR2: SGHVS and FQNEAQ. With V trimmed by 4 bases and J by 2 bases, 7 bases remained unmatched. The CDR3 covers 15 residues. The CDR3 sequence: CASSSPRDRPYEQYF. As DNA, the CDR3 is TGTGCCAGCAGCTCACCCCGGGACAGGCCCTACGAGCAGTACTTC.

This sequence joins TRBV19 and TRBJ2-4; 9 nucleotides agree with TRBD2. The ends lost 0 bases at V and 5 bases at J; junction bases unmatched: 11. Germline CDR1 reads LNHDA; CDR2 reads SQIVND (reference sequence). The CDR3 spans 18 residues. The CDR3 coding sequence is TGTGCCAGTAGTATAGAAGGCGGGGGGGCGTTTTCTCAAAACATTCAGTACTTC. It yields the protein CASSIEGGGAFSQNIQYF.

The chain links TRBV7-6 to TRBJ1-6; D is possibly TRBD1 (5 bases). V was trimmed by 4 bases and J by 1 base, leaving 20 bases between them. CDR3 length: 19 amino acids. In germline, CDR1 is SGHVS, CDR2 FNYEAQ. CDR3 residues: CASSWAQVRESSYNSPLHF. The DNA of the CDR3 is TGTGCCAGCAGCTGGGCACAGGTAAGGGAAAGTTCCTATAATTCACCCCTCCACTTT.

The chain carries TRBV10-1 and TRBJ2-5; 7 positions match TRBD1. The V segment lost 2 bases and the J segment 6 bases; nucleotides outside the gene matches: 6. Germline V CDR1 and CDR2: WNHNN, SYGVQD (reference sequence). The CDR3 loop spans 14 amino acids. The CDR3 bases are TGCGCCAGCAGTGAGCCCGGGACAGACCAGACCCAGTACTTC. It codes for CASSEPGTDQTQYF.

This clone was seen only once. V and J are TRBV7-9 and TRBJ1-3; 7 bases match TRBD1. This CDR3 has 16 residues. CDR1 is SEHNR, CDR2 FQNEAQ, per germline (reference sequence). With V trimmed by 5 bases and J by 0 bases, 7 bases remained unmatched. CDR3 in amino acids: CASSPRGTSSGNTIYF. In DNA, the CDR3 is TGTGCCAGCAGCCCCAGGGGGACGAGCTCTGGAAACACCATATATTTT.

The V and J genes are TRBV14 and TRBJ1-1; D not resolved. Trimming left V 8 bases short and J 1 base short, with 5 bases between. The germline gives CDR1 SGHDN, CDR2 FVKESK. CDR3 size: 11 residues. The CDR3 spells CASGKNTEAFF. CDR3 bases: TGTGCCAGCGGTAAGAACACTGAAGCTTTCTTT.

CDR3 DNA sequence: TGTGCCAGCAGCGCCTTCGACAGGGGGAATCCTGACGTCCTGACTTTC. This sequence encodes CASSAFDRGNPDVLTF. The V call is TRBV5-5, the J call TRBJ2-6, with 9 nucleotides matching TRBD1. V lost 4 bases, J lost 11 bases, and 13 bases stayed unmatched. From germline, CDR1 is SGHKS and CDR2 YYEKEE (reference sequence). The CDR3 runs to 16 residues.

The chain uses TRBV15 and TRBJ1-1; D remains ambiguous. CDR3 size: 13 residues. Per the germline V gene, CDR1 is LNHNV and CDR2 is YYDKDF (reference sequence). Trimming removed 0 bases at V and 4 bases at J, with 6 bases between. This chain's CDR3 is CATSRDPGTEAFF. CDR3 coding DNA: TGTGCCACCAGCAGAGATCCTGGCACTGAAGCTTTCTTT.